This is a list of T cell receptor beta chains from one sample in a study of graft-versus-host responses after intestinal transplantation. The antigens of these receptors remain unknown. The table came from immunoSEQ multiplex PCR; TCRdb's copy has only in-frame clones and leaves some out. The data show about 120,000 clones, 90% seen once. The sequencing used unstimulated CD4+ T cells sorted from spleen or lymph node cells, collected before intestinal transplant. All receptors come from a human donor who received an intestinal transplant. Each CDR3 is given with its conserved first and last residue. D genes are given only for firm matches. Only part of the rows carry a size: once, few, many, or a class if the clone is expanded.

clone_size: once; v_call: TRBV11-3; d_call: TRBD1; j_call: TRBJ2-2; cdr3_nt: TGTGCCAGCAGCCACAGGGGGCAGAATGGCGGGGAGCTGTTTTTT; cdr3_aa: CASSHRGQNGGELFF
clone_size: .; v_call: TRBV6-1; d_call: .; j_call: TRBJ1-3; cdr3_nt: TGTGCCAGCACTAGTAGAGACACCATATATTTT; cdr3_aa: CASTSRDTIYF
clone_size: .; v_call: TRBV5-1; d_call: TRBD1; j_call: TRBJ2-7; cdr3_nt: TGCGCCAGCAGTCGGACAGGGCTTTTCGAGCAGTACTTC; cdr3_aa: CASSRTGLFEQYF
clone_size: .; v_call: TRBV6-5; d_call: TRBD1; j_call: TRBJ2-1; cdr3_nt: TGTGCCAGCAGCCAAGGGACAGGGTGGCACAATGAGCAGTTCTTC; cdr3_aa: CASSQGTGWHNEQFF
clone_size: once; v_call: TRBV6-5; d_call: TRBD1; j_call: TRBJ2-3; cdr3_nt: TGTGCCAGCAGTAGGGGGCCTAGCACAGATACGCAGTATTTT; cdr3_aa: CASSRGPSTDTQYF
clone_size: .; v_call: TRBV9; d_call: .; j_call: TRBJ2-2; cdr3_nt: TGTGCCAGCAGCGTCCAGCTTCGGGGGACCGGGGAGCTGTTTTTT; cdr3_aa: CASSVQLRGTGELFF
clone_size: few; v_call: TRBV19; d_call: TRBD1; j_call: TRBJ2-5; cdr3_nt: TGTGCCAGTAGTAGAAGACAGGGGGACGGGACCCAGTACTTC; cdr3_aa: CASSRRQGDGTQYF
clone_size: .; v_call: TRBV15; d_call: .; j_call: TRBJ1-2; cdr3_nt: TGTGCCACCAGCCCTAAAAAAAGCTATGGCTACACCTTC; cdr3_aa: CATSPKKSYGYTF
clone_size: once; v_call: TRBV18; d_call: TRBD1; j_call: TRBJ2-7; cdr3_nt: TGTGCCAGCTCACCTAGACAGGGAACCTACGAGCAGTACTTC; cdr3_aa: CASSPRQGTYEQYF
clone_size: .; v_call: TRBV11-2; d_call: .; j_call: TRBJ2-3; cdr3_nt: TGTGCCAGCAGCTTAGTCGCCGCGGCGAGCATAGGCGCAGATACGCAGTATTTT; cdr3_aa: CASSLVAAASIGADTQYF
clone_size: .; v_call: TRBV11-2; d_call: TRBD1; j_call: TRBJ1-4; cdr3_nt: TGTGCCAGCAGCACCGGGACAGGGACAACTAATGAAAAACTGTTTTTT; cdr3_aa: CASSTGTGTTNEKLFF
clone_size: .; v_call: TRBV5-5; d_call: .; j_call: TRBJ1-1; cdr3_nt: TGTGCCAGCAGCTGGGGTCCGGAGGGCGCTTTCTTT; cdr3_aa: CASSWGPEGAFF
clone_size: .; v_call: TRBV5-1; d_call: TRBD1; j_call: TRBJ1-3; cdr3_nt: TGCGCCAGCAGCTTAACAGGGGGCTCTGGAAACACCATATATTTT; cdr3_aa: CASSLTGGSGNTIYF
clone_size: .; v_call: TRBV6-5; d_call: .; j_call: TRBJ2-5; cdr3_nt: TGTGCCAGCAGTTACTGGGGGGGCGCCCAAGAGACCCAGTACTTC; cdr3_aa: CASSYWGGAQETQYF
clone_size: .; v_call: TRBV6-5; d_call: .; j_call: TRBJ1-2; cdr3_nt: TGTGCCAGCAGTTCTCGCCCGGGAGAACTCTATGGCTACACCTTC; cdr3_aa: CASSSRPGELYGYTF
clone_size: once; v_call: TRBV2; d_call: .; j_call: TRBJ2-7; cdr3_nt: TGTGCCAGCAGTGTTCTACGCTCTACCTACGAGCAGTACTTC; cdr3_aa: CASSVLRSTYEQYF
clone_size: .; v_call: TRBV6-5; d_call: .; j_call: TRBJ2-7; cdr3_nt: TGTGCCAGCAGATACAGTCACAGGGATACCTACGAGCAGTACTTC; cdr3_aa: CASRYSHRDTYEQYF
clone_size: few; v_call: TRBV6-6; d_call: TRBD2; j_call: TRBJ2-7; cdr3_nt: TGTGCCACCGAACTAGCGATGGGACTGGGCGAGCAGTACTTC; cdr3_aa: CATELAMGLGEQYF
clone_size: .; v_call: TRBV5-4; d_call: .; j_call: TRBJ1-1; cdr3_nt: TGTGCCAGCAGCTCAGGCGCCCAGATGGATACTGAAGCTTTCTTT; cdr3_aa: CASSSGAQMDTEAFF
clone_size: .; v_call: TRBV2; d_call: .; j_call: TRBJ2-1; cdr3_nt: TGTGCCAGCAGCGTTTTTAACCAGGGTGGGGTTGGGAATGAGCAGTTCTTC; cdr3_aa: CASSVFNQGGVGNEQFF
clone_size: .; v_call: TRBV30; d_call: .; j_call: TRBJ2-4; cdr3_nt: TGTGCCTGGAGGCAGGGTTCCAAAAACATTCAGTACTTC; cdr3_aa: CAWRQGSKNIQYF
clone_size: .; v_call: TRBV19; d_call: .; j_call: TRBJ1-2; cdr3_nt: TGTGCCACCGGACAGTTCTGGGGCTACACCTTC; cdr3_aa: CATGQFWGYTF
clone_size: .; v_call: TRBV30; d_call: .; j_call: TRBJ2-7; cdr3_nt: TGTGCCTGGTCACAGGGCTACGAGCAGTACTTC; cdr3_aa: CAWSQGYEQYF
clone_size: .; v_call: TRBV6-5; d_call: TRBD1; j_call: TRBJ1-3; cdr3_nt: TGTGCCAGCAGTTACGACAGGGATGGAAACACCATATATTTT; cdr3_aa: CASSYDRDGNTIYF
clone_size: .; v_call: TRBV6-5; d_call: TRBD1; j_call: TRBJ1-2; cdr3_nt: TGTGCCAGCAGCCCCACCGGGACAGGGAATGGCTACACCTTC; cdr3_aa: CASSPTGTGNGYTF
clone_size: .; v_call: TRBV4-3; d_call: .; j_call: TRBJ2-7; cdr3_nt: TGCGCCAGCAGCCAAGATTTGGGGGCAGGTTACTCCTACGAGCAGTACTTC; cdr3_aa: CASSQDLGAGYSYEQYF
clone_size: .; v_call: TRBV19; d_call: .; j_call: TRBJ1-2; cdr3_nt: TGTGCCAGTAGTATACAGGGGTACGGCTACACCTTC; cdr3_aa: CASSIQGYGYTF
clone_size: .; v_call: TRBV12-5; d_call: TRBD2; j_call: TRBJ2-2; cdr3_nt: TGTGCTAGTGGCAACCACCGGGGGGGTAGGACCGGGGAGCTGTTTTTT; cdr3_aa: CASGNHRGGRTGELFF
clone_size: once; v_call: TRBV27; d_call: TRBD1; j_call: TRBJ2-3; cdr3_nt: TGTGCCAGCAGCTGGACAGGGCGGACAGATACGCAGTATTTT; cdr3_aa: CASSWTGRTDTQYF
clone_size: .; v_call: TRBV18; d_call: .; j_call: TRBJ2-7; cdr3_nt: TGTGCCAGCTCACCGGCCCTCTCCTACGAGCAGTACTTC; cdr3_aa: CASSPALSYEQYF
clone_size: .; v_call: TRBV11-2; d_call: .; j_call: TRBJ1-6; cdr3_nt: TGTGCCAGCAGCTTGACAAATTCACCCCTCCACTTT; cdr3_aa: CASSLTNSPLHF
clone_size: .; v_call: TRBV7-7; d_call: TRBD1; j_call: TRBJ2-2; cdr3_nt: TGTGCCAGCACCCTACTACCAGGGGGCACCGGGGAGCTGTTTTTT; cdr3_aa: CASTLLPGGTGELFF
clone_size: .; v_call: TRBV21-1; d_call: .; j_call: TRBJ2-7; cdr3_nt: TGTGCCAGCAGCACGAGGACAGCCGGCTCCTACGAGCAGTACTTC; cdr3_aa: CASSTRTAGSYEQYF
clone_size: once; v_call: TRBV6-6; d_call: TRBD2; j_call: TRBJ2-7; cdr3_nt: TGTGCCAGCGGACTAGCGGGAGGAGGCGAGCAGTACTTC; cdr3_aa: CASGLAGGGEQYF
clone_size: .; v_call: TRBV2; d_call: .; j_call: TRBJ2-7; cdr3_nt: TGTGCCAGCGTCTTGTACTCCTACGAGCAGTACTTC; cdr3_aa: CASVLYSYEQYF